The 13 T cell receptor beta chains below were found in one sample sequenced in a study of blood T cell repertoires in COVID-19. Data came from immunoSEQ multiplex PCR; TCRdb stores just in-frame clones and leaves some out. The sample gives a few hundred thousand clones, around nine tenths of which show up once; around 3% is in the top ten. Sample: peripheral blood. The receptor source for this set is a man aged 60 to 75 with acute or convalescent COVID-19.

The chain carries TRBV7-2 and TRBJ1-6; no definite D call. V was trimmed by 4 bases and J by 5 bases, leaving 12 bases between them. There are 15 residues in the CDR3. Germline lookup yields CDR1 SGHTA and CDR2 FQGNSA. This CDR3 is CASSSQGRDNSPLHF. The CDR3 DNA sequence: TGTGCCAGCAGCTCACAAGGGAGGGATAATTCACCCCTCCACTTT.

The chain employs TRBV10-3 and TRBJ1-6; D is perhaps TRBD1 (6 bases). V lost 3 bases to trimming and J lost 7 bases, with 10 bases between them. This CDR3 comprises 14 residues. Germline V gene data show CDR1 as ENHRY and CDR2 as SYGVKD. The CDR3 loop reads CAISDGGGNSPLHF. CDR3 nucleotides: TGTGCCATCAGTGATGGGGGGGGCAATTCACCCCTCCACTTT.

This chain links TRBV2 with TRBJ2-5; TRBD1 might be the D (6 bases). The germline V gene has CDR1 SNHLY and CDR2 FYNNEI. The CDR3 totals 14 residues. V lost 3 bases, J lost 6 bases, and 14 bases lay in between. The CDR3 is CASSDRLGAKTQYF. CDR3 DNA sequence: TGTGCCAGCAGTGATAGGCTGGGGGCAAAGACCCAGTACTTC.

The CDR3 DNA reads TGTGCCAGCAGCTACGGAGGGGGGGCCCGATCACCCCTCCACTTT. Translated: CASSYGGGARSPLHF. This sequence joins TRBV14 and TRBJ1-6; D is perhaps TRBD1 (6 bases). The CDR3 totals 15 residues. The germline V gene encodes CDR1 SGHDN and CDR2 FVKESK. Trimming cost V 5 bases and J 10 bases, with 18 bases left between them.

The chain employs TRBV27 and TRBJ1-2; TRBD1 matches 7 bases. Germline lookup yields CDR1 MNHEY and CDR2 SMNVEV (reference sequence). The V segment lost 6 bases and the J segment 4 bases; nucleotides outside the gene matches: 8. The CDR3 is made up of 14 amino acids. The CDR3 protein is CASSPGTELYGYTF. Written as DNA, the CDR3 is TGTGCCAGCAGCCCTGGGACAGAACTCTATGGCTACACCTTC.

V usage is TRBV6-1 and J usage is TRBJ1-5; perhaps TRBD1 as D (5 bases). Germline V gives CDR1 MNHNS, CDR2 SASEGT. The CDR3 has 15 amino acids. The V gene lost 2 bases and the J gene lost 7 bases, with 15 bases spanning the gap. CDR3 DNA sequence: TGTGCCAGCAGTGAATGGGGTTTAAGGGGACAGCCCCAGCATTTT. The encoded protein is CASSEWGLRGQPQHF.

The table lists this clone with a count of one. The gene calls are TRBV7-9 and TRBJ2-1, with 8 positions matching TRBD1. With V trimmed by 5 bases and J by 6 bases, 6 bases remained unmatched. The CDR3 is 14 amino acids. Germline CDR1 and CDR2: SEHNR and FQNEAQ (reference sequence). The CDR3 is CASSNRDRLNEQFF. The CDR3 bases are TGTGCCAGCAGCAACCGGGACAGGCTCAATGAGCAGTTCTTC.

V is TRBV11-3 and J is TRBJ1-1; possibly TRBD1 for D (5 bases). Germline assignment: CDR1 SGHNT and CDR2 YENEEA. The CDR3 spans 14 residues. V was trimmed by 5 bases and J by 1 base, leaving 11 bases between them. DNA of the CDR3: TGTGCCAGCAGCCGAGACGGGGGGAACACTGAAGCTTTCTTT. Translated, it gives CASSRDGGNTEAFF.

The chain combines TRBV11-3 with TRBJ2-5; possibly TRBD2 for D (6 bases). There are 15 residues in the CDR3. CDR1 is SGHNT and CDR2 is YENEEA in the germline V gene. V was trimmed by 1 base and J by 1 base, leaving 10 bases between them. The CDR3 DNA reads TGTGCCAGCAGCTTAGTCCCGGGGGTCCAAGAGACCCAGTACTTC. Its translation: CASSLVPGVQETQYF. Variable domain in full (rest from reference TRBV11-3 and TRBJ2-5): EAGVVQSPRYKIIEKKQPVAFWCNPISGHNTLYWYLQNLGQGPELLIRYENEEAVDDSQLPKDRFSAERLKGVDSTLKIQPAELGDSAVYLCASSLVPGVQETQYFGPGTRLLVL.

This chain links TRBV4-1 with TRBJ1-5; TRBD1 matches 7 bases. Germline loops: CDR1 MGHRA, CDR2 YSYEKL. This CDR3 is 19 amino acids long. The trim removed 0 bases at V and 0 bases at J, leaving 11 bases unmatched. The CDR3 nucleotides read TGCGCCAGCAGCCAAGACAGTATGGACAGGCTTTATAGCAATCAGCCCCAGCATTTT. Its translation: CASSQDSMDRLYSNQPQHF.

This clone was seen only a few times. The rearrangement uses TRBV28 and TRBJ2-7; TRBD1 aligns across 8 bases. This CDR3 has 17 residues. J was trimmed by 3 bases and V by 6 bases; bases with no gene match: 16. CDR1 and CDR2 (germline): MDHEN, SYDVKM. The chain's CDR3 is CASSRGMGTGLYYEQYF. In DNA form, the CDR3 reads TGTGCCAGCAGCCGAGGGATGGGGACAGGCCTATACTACGAGCAGTACTTC.

In this sample, this clone turned up once. The chain's CDR3 is CAWSGDRGGSPLHF. The CDR3 nucleotides are TGTGCCTGGAGTGGGGACAGGGGTGGATCACCCCTCCACTTT. The rearrangement links TRBV30 to TRBJ1-6, with 10 bases matching TRBD1. The J segment lost 10 bases and the V segment lost 1 base, leaving 4 bases of the junction unmatched. Germline CDR1 is GTSNPN and CDR2 is SVGIG (reference sequence). CDR3 size: 14 residues.

This clone was observed at least ten times. The chain couples TRBV27 to TRBJ2-1; 10 positions match TRBD1. Trimming took 4 bases from V and 7 from J; bases not matched to a gene: 13. This CDR3 spans 17 amino acids. Germline V lookup: CDR1 MNHEY, CDR2 SMNVEV (reference sequence). CDR3: CASSSATGTGVRNEQFF. CDR3 in DNA: TGTGCCAGCAGTTCAGCTACCGGGACAGGGGTTCGGAATGAGCAGTTCTTC.